The 25 T cell receptor beta chains reported below all come from one sample, sequenced in a study of T-cell reconstitution after alpha-beta-depleted transplantation in children. For TCRbeta, the library was prepared with unique molecular identifiers. TCRdb used MiXCR to reprocess the PCR reads, holding one entry per CDR3 protein. Of about 200,000 distinct CDR3 sequences listed, about 8.2% are singletons. Sequenced here: PBMCs, mostly from graft donor cells, sampled 360 days after TCRalphabeta/CD19-depleted stem cell transplant. These receptors originate from a male patient aged 2 to 10 who had a stem cell transplant for acute myeloid leukemia, so the T cells may come from the graft donor.

This clonotype has more than one count but fewer than ten. This chain joins TRBV10-3 and TRBJ2-1, with TRBD2 matching over 10 bases. In germline, CDR1 is ENHRY, CDR2 SYGVKD. The CDR3 is 14 residues long. The V and J ends lost 6 bases and 8 bases, in that order; junction bases with no gene match: 7. The CDR3 DNA follows: TGTGCCATCAGCGAAGCGGGGGGGAACGATGAGCAGTTCTTC. Residues: CAISEAGGNDEQFF.

The rearrangement joins TRBV20-1 to TRBJ2-3; the match to TRBD2 covers 12 bases. V was pared by 2 bases and J by 9 bases, with 9 bases of the junction left unmatched. Germline V gives CDR1 DFQATT, CDR2 SNEGSKA (reference sequence). This CDR3 has 15 amino acids. DNA of the CDR3: TGCAGTGCTAGAACTACTAGCGGGGGGAGGAGGACGCAGTATTTT. It translates to CSARTTSGGRRTQYF.

The genes are TRBV2 and TRBJ2-3, with 11 bases identical to TRBD2. Losses at the gene ends were 7 bases for V and 1 base for J; bases not matched to a gene: 4. Germline CDR1 reads SNHLY; CDR2 reads FYNNEI. The CDR3 covers 15 residues. The chain's CDR3 is CASKVTSGGTDTQYF. CDR3 coding DNA: TGTGCCAGCAAAGTGACTAGCGGGGGCACAGATACGCAGTATTTT. The full variable domain, its missing parts supplied by reference TRBV2 and TRBJ2-3, is EPEVTQTPSHQVTQMGQEVILRCVPISNHLYFYWYRQILGQKVEFLVSFYNNEISEKSEIFDDQFSVERPDGSNFTLKIRSTKLEDSAMYFCASKVTSGGTDTQYFGPGTRLTVL.

The chain has TRBV12-3 or TRBV12-4 and TRBJ2-3; 13 nucleotides match TRBD2. V trimming: 4 bases; J trimming: 4 bases; junction bases outside the gene matches: 2. The CDR3 contains 15 residues. CDR3 DNA sequence: TGTGCCAGCAGTTGGACTAGCGGGAGTGCAGATACGCAGTATTTT. Protein sequence: CASSWTSGSADTQYF.

This clonotype was picked up a small number of times. This chain links TRBV12-3 or TRBV12-4 with TRBJ2-6; D ambiguous. This CDR3 contains 14 residues. V dropped 4 bases and J dropped 1 base, with 5 bases sitting between them. CDR3 nucleotides: TGTGCCAGCAGTTACAGATCTGGGGCCAACGTCCTGACTTTC. It is translated as CASSYRSGANVLTF.

The chain recombines TRBV4-1 with TRBJ1-1; 9 bases align to TRBD1. Trimming cost V 0 bases and J 0 bases; bases outside gene matches: 11. This CDR3 region has 19 residues. Germline CDR1 MGHRA, CDR2 YSYEKL. CDR3 amino acids: CASSQDLITGGLMNTEAFF. The CDR3 DNA is TGCGCCAGCAGCCAAGATCTCATCACAGGGGGCCTAATGAACACTGAAGCTTTCTTT.

The genes are TRBV20-1 and TRBJ2-5; the D gene could be TRBD1 or TRBD2 (5 bases each). The CDR3 spans 12 residues. The V gene lost 8 bases and the J gene lost 0 bases, with 10 bases spanning the gap. Germline V gene lookup returns CDR1 DFQATT and CDR2 SNEGSKA (reference sequence). The CDR3 protein is CSPGRDQETQYF. For the CDR3, the DNA is TGCAGTCCGGGGCGGGACCAAGAGACCCAGTACTTC.

This clonotype was picked up a small number of times. The gene calls are TRBV4-3 and TRBJ2-7; tentative D call: TRBD1 (6 bases). V gave up 1 base and J gave up 6 bases, with 16 bases separating them. CDR1 is LGHNA and CDR2 is YSLEER in the germline V gene. CDR3 length equals 15 residues. The DNA for the CDR3 is TGCGCCAGCAGCCAAGTCCCGGACAGTCTCGGCGAGCAGTACTTC. Protein: CASSQVPDSLGEQYF.

This clonotype has a count of ten or more. V is TRBV5-1 and J is TRBJ2-4; 7 nucleotides match TRBD1. CDR1 and CDR2 (germline): SGHRS, YFSETQ. The CDR3 has 14 amino acids. V dropped 4 bases and J dropped 8; count of bases not matched to a gene: 9. The CDR3 nucleotides are TGCGCCAGCAGCCCTGACAGGGTGAGCGACATTCAGTACTTC. This encodes CASSPDRVSDIQYF.

This clonotype was recorded a few times. V and J are TRBV27 and TRBJ2-3; tentatively, D is TRBD1 (6 bases). This CDR3 has 13 amino acids. V lost 10 bases and J 2 bases, leaving 13 bases between the germline ends. CDR1 is MNHEY and CDR2 is SMNVEV in the germline V gene (reference sequence). DNA for the CDR3: TGTGCCACCATGGGGGACAACACAGATACGCAGTATTTT. This codes for CATMGDNTDTQYF.

This clonotype has ten or more counts. DNA for the CDR3: TGTGCCACCAGCAGAGATAGGACTAGCGGGAGGGCCAACATAGATACGCAGTATTTT. Translating it yields CATSRDRTSGRANIDTQYF. The J gene is TRBJ2-3, the V gene TRBV15; 15 nucleotides line up with TRBD2. Per the germline V gene, CDR1 is LNHNV and CDR2 is YYDKDF (reference sequence). The CDR3 is 19 amino acids. Trimming removed 0 bases from V and 5 bases from J; junction bases left unmatched: 9.

This clonotype appeared many times. V gene TRBV29-1 combines with J gene TRBJ2-2; 8 positions agree with TRBD1. The V gene's germline CDR1 is SQVTM and CDR2 ANQGSEA. The CDR3 contains 15 residues. After removal of 4 bases from V and 4 bases from J, the junction contained 8 bases not matched to a gene. CDR3 loop: CSVGWTGKSTGELFF. CDR3 bases: TGCAGCGTTGGGTGGACAGGGAAAAGCACCGGGGAGCTGTTTTTT.

This clonotype showed up just a few times. J is TRBJ2-1 and V is TRBV12-3 or TRBV12-4; D might be TRBD2 (5 bases). The CDR3 runs 14 residues. Trimming removed 3 bases at V and 10 bases at J, with 16 bases between. CDR3 region: CASSFETLGYEQFF. The DNA for the CDR3 is TGTGCCAGCAGTTTCGAGACACTAGGATACGAGCAGTTCTTC.

This clonotype was seen at least ten times. V gene TRBV7-6 combines with J gene TRBJ2-5, with D perhaps matching TRBD1 (7 bases). CDR3 size: 16 residues. Germline CDR1 and CDR2: SGHVS and FNYEAQ. V lost 0 bases, J lost 4 bases, and 15 bases lay in between. The DNA of the CDR3 is TGTGCCAGCAGCTTAGCGGAGGGACAGTTTGGAGAGACCCAGTACTTC. Translating it yields CASSLAEGQFGETQYF.

In this sample, this clonotype turned up a few times. This rearrangement joins TRBV7-2 to TRBJ2-3, with 10 bases that match TRBD1. This CDR3 is built from 16 residues. Per the germline V gene, CDR1 is SGHTA and CDR2 is FQGNSA. Unmatched junction bases numbered 6, after V lost 4 bases and J lost 2 bases. CDR3 sequence: CASSWGQGKPTDTQYF. The CDR3 DNA reads TGTGCCAGCAGCTGGGGACAGGGGAAACCCACAGATACGCAGTATTTT.

This clonotype has a count of ten or more. In DNA form, the CDR3 reads TGTGCCATCAAGAGGACAGGGGGCGACTATGGCTACACCTTC. Translation gives CAIKRTGGDYGYTF. This sequence joins TRBV10-3 and TRBJ1-2; 11 nucleotides match TRBD1. Trimming cost V 7 bases and J 3 bases; bases outside gene matches: 4. Germline values: CDR1 ENHRY, CDR2 SYGVKD. The CDR3 covers 14 residues.

This clonotype has ten or more counts. The chain has TRBV12-3 or TRBV12-4 and TRBJ1-4; 8 bases line up with TRBD1. CDR3 length equals 13 residues. V trimming: 6 bases; J trimming: 6 bases; junction bases outside the gene matches: 3. The DNA of the CDR3 is TGTGCCAGCAGGGACAGGGTGGATGAAAAACTGTTTTTT. It encodes CASRDRVDEKLFF.

This clonotype was picked up many times. The V and J genes are TRBV5-1 and TRBJ1-4; D unclear. Per germline, CDR1 SGHRS and CDR2 YFSETQ. The CDR3 length is 16 residues. Deletions cut 4 bases from V and 4 bases from J, with 17 bases between. The CDR3 loop is CASSRDFWRNNEKLFF. The CDR3 nucleotides are TGCGCCAGCAGCCGCGACTTCTGGAGGAATAATGAAAAACTGTTTTTT.

In this sample, this clonotype turned up many times. The rearrangement uses TRBV7-2 and TRBJ2-4; D ambiguous. Trimming took off 5 bases at V and 8 bases at J, with 13 bases between the two ends. The CDR3 loop spans 13 amino acids. Germline values: CDR1 SGHTA, CDR2 FQGNSA. The CDR3, as DNA: TGTGCCAGCAGCGGCCAAGGTTCGGACATTCAGTACTTC. Its translation: CASSGQGSDIQYF.

V and J are TRBV11-2 and TRBJ2-5, with D possibly being TRBD2 (6 bases). Trimming removed 0 bases at V and 6 bases at J, with 17 bases between. CDR1 SGHAT and CDR2 FQNNGV come from the germline V gene. The CDR3 consists of 16 residues. CDR3 loop: CASSLEGGTSTKTQYF. CDR3 DNA sequence: TGTGCCAGCAGCTTAGAGGGCGGGACTTCGACGAAGACCCAGTACTTC.

The table lists this clonotype with a few counts. This chain links TRBV20-1 with TRBJ1-1; D is possibly TRBD1 (6 bases). V lost 2 bases and J 0 bases, leaving 13 bases between the germline ends. Germline V gene data show CDR1 as DFQATT and CDR2 as SNEGSKA (reference sequence). The CDR3 spans 15 residues. The CDR3 DNA sequence: TGCAGTGCTAGACAGGGCGGGGGCATGAACACTGAAGCTTTCTTT. This gives the protein CSARQGGGMNTEAFF.

This chain joins TRBV7-2 and TRBJ2-4; 9 nucleotides match TRBD2. The germline CDR1 and CDR2 sequences are SGHTA and FQGNSA. The CDR3 spans 17 residues. J gave up 1 base and V 5 bases, and 9 bases lay outside the gene matches. The CDR3 loop is CASSLRGGAGAKNIQYF. CDR3 DNA: TGTGCCAGCAGCCTCCGCGGGGGGGCCGGGGCCAAAAACATTCAGTACTTC. Looking up the rest from reference TRBV7-2 and TRBJ2-4 gives the full variable domain: GAGVSQSPSNKVTEKGKDVELRCDPISGHTALYWYRQSLGQGLEFLIYFQGNSAPDKSGLPSDRFSAERTGGSVSTLTIQRTQQEDSAVYLCASSLRGGAGAKNIQYFGAGTRLSVL.

This clonotype was counted a few times. This chain connects TRBV12-3 or TRBV12-4 to TRBJ2-2, with 9 bases identical to TRBD1. The trim removed 5 bases at V and 1 base at J, leaving 5 bases unmatched. The CDR3 loop spans 16 amino acids. CDR3: CASSTPGQGNTGELFF. Here the CDR3 DNA reads TGTGCCAGCAGTACACCGGGACAGGGGAACACCGGGGAGCTGTTTTTT.

This clonotype was seen many times. This chain joins TRBV20-1 and TRBJ2-2; D could derive from TRBD1 or TRBD2 (6 bases each). The ends were cut back, 6 bases at V and 2 bases at J, with 16 bases in the middle. The CDR3 is 15 amino acids. Germline CDR1 is DFQATT and CDR2 is SNEGSKA (reference sequence). The CDR3 DNA is TGCAGTGCAAACGGGGGCGGGGTAAACACCGGGGAGCTGTTTTTT. Its protein is CSANGGGVNTGELFF.

At least ten counts were recorded for this clonotype. The chain links TRBV29-1 to TRBJ2-6; D not resolved. Germline V lookup: CDR1 SQVTM, CDR2 ANQGSEA. The V and J ends lost 5 bases and 1 base respectively, with 9 bases between them. The CDR3 covers 14 residues. The CDR3 coding sequence is TGCAGCGTTATCACCCAGTCTGGGGCCAACGTCCTGACTTTC. This translates into CSVITQSGANVLTF.